This T cell receptor beta chain was found in a study of PD-1 blockade in classical Hodgkin lymphoma. The V gene's germline CDR1 is LNHNV and CDR2 YYDKDF (reference sequence). The CDR3 runs to 14 residues. J was trimmed by 3 bases and V by 7 bases; bases with no gene match: 4. Sequenced by immunoSEQ multiplex PCR; TCRdb stores in-frame clones only, minus some. The sample lists over 3,500 clones, roughly 86% occurring once. Noted time point: newly diagnosed, previously untreated cHL patient sample. Magnetic depletion of non-target cells from thawed PBMCs yielded purified CD8+ T cells. The chain joins TRBV15 to TRBJ1-2, with 11 bases aligning to TRBD1. Material for sequencing was CD8+ T cells from blood. This clonotype originated in a human donor with classical Hodgkin lymphoma. The CDR3 coding sequence is TGTGCCACCAACCGGGACAGGGGGGACTATGGCTACACCTTC. Translating gives CATNRDRGDYGYTF.